The rows below give T cell receptor beta chains drawn from one sample of a study of CD8+ T cells in alopecia areata. Generated by immunoSEQ multiplex PCR, the TCRdb table keeps only in-frame clones and is missing some. The table has about 130,000 clones, approximately 58% seen once. The sequenced sample was CD4+ T cells sorted from blood, obtained at week 0. Receptors were obtained from a human donor with alopecia areata. CDR3s include the opening cysteine and the closing phenylalanine or tryptophan. Each record gives: clone size, V gene, D gene, J gene, CDR3 DNA, CDR3 protein. The D gene is left open where the match is weak. Only part of the rows carry a size: once, few, many, or a class if the clone is expanded.

-	TRBV27	-	TRBJ2-2	TGTGCCAGCAGTTTATTCGCCCCAACGAACACCGGGGAGCTGTTTTTT	CASSLFAPTNTGELFF
-	TRBV13	-	TRBJ2-7	TGTGCCAGCAGCCCCAAACCCAGCTCCTACGAGCAGTACTTC	CASSPKPSSYEQYF
-	TRBV4-1	TRBD1	TRBJ1-1	TGCGCCAGCAGCCAAGAAGACAGGGGGCAAGCTTTCTTT	CASSQEDRGQAFF
-	TRBV7-2	-	TRBJ2-7	TGTGCCAGCAGCTTCACTGGGGCCCACGAGCAGTACTTC	CASSFTGAHEQYF
-	TRBV6-6	TRBD2	TRBJ2-1	TGTGCCAGCAGTTACTCCGGGACTATCAATGAGCAGTTCTTC	CASSYSGTINEQFF
-	TRBV7-2	TRBD1	TRBJ1-2	TGTGCCAGCAGCTTGGTGACAGGGTACAACTATGGCTACACCTTC	CASSLVTGYNYGYTF
-	TRBV6-6	-	TRBJ1-2	TGTGCCAGCAGCCCCTCGAGGGACACGGCCTATGGCTACACCTTC	CASSPSRDTAYGYTF
-	TRBV7-2	-	TRBJ2-7	TGTGCCAGCAGCTTAGCGGGCCATAGCTCCTACGAGCAGTACTTC	CASSLAGHSSYEQYF
-	TRBV2	TRBD2	TRBJ2-5	TGTGCCAGCAGTGATGGGCGGGGGGCAGAGACCCAGTACTTC	CASSDGRGAETQYF
-	TRBV5-1	-	TRBJ1-2	TGCGCCAGCAGCTTGGATGGGGAGGGCTACACCTTC	CASSLDGEGYTF
once	TRBV6-1	TRBD2	TRBJ2-5	TGTGCCAGCAGTGAAAGGACTAGCGGGAGGCGGGGGTACCAAGAGACCCAGTACTTC	CASSERTSGRRGYQETQYF
few	TRBV7-2	TRBD1	TRBJ2-7	TGTGCCAGCAGTTTACCAGGGGGCTTCTACGAGCAGTACTTC	CASSLPGGFYEQYF
few	TRBV29-1	-	TRBJ2-2	TGCAGCGTCGAGACCGACTTACTATCCGGGGAGCTGTTTTTT	CSVETDLLSGELFF
-	TRBV6-5	TRBD1	TRBJ1-2	TGTGCCAGCAGTTACTCCCGGGACAGGGGGCTGTATGGCTACACCTTC	CASSYSRDRGLYGYTF
few	TRBV4-1	TRBD1	TRBJ1-4	TGCGCCAGCAGCCAAGAAGCAACCGGGACAGGGGGGAAAAAACTGTTTTTT	CASSQEATGTGGKKLFF
-	TRBV4-3	-	TRBJ2-3	TGCGCCAGCAGCCAAGATTGGGGTCCAGGGACCACAGATACGCAGTATTTT	CASSQDWGPGTTDTQYF
few	TRBV4-1	-	TRBJ1-4	TGCGCCAGCAGCCAAGAGTCCGAGGAGGAAAAACTGTTTTTT	CASSQESEEEKLFF
-	TRBV7-8	-	TRBJ2-7	TGTGCCAGCAGCTTAGACAGGTTGCACGAGCAGTACTTC	CASSLDRLHEQYF
few	TRBV9	TRBD1	TRBJ2-1	TGTGCCAGGACAGGGGAAGGTGACAATGAGCAGTTCTTC	CARTGEGDNEQFF
-	TRBV5-1	-	TRBJ2-2	TGCGCCAGCAGCCCCGAGAACGTCGAGGGGGAGCTGTTTTTT	CASSPENVEGELFF
-	TRBV4-1	-	TRBJ2-7	TGCGCCAGCAGCCAAGGGCCCCGCACAGCCCTTACCCCGTACGAGCAGTACTTC	CASSQGPRTALTPYEQYF
-	TRBV5-4	-	TRBJ2-5	TGTGCCAGCAGCTTAGGGGGACGACCAGAGACCCAGTACTTC	CASSLGGRPETQYF
-	TRBV4-3	TRBD1	TRBJ2-7	TGCGCCAGCAGCCAAGAAGGACAGGGGGCGAACTACGAGCAGTACTTC	CASSQEGQGANYEQYF
once	TRBV18	TRBD1	TRBJ1-5	TGTGCCAGCTCAACAGGGGCACAGCCCCAGCATTTT	CASSTGAQPQHF
-	TRBV4-3	-	TRBJ1-2	TGCGCCAGCAGCCAAGAAGAATCTAGGGGCTACACCTTC	CASSQEESRGYTF
-	TRBV5-1	TRBD1	TRBJ2-5	TGCGCCAGCAGCATCGGACAGGAGCAAGAGACCCAGTACTTC	CASSIGQEQETQYF
-	TRBV7-9	TRBD1	TRBJ1-5	TGTGCCAGCAGCGACACGGGACAGGGATACCAGCCCCAGCATTTT	CASSDTGQGYQPQHF
-	TRBV7-9	-	TRBJ2-6	TGTGCCAGCAGCGAAATAGAGTCTGGGGCCAACGTCCTGACTTTC	CASSEIESGANVLTF
few	TRBV7-2	TRBD2	TRBJ2-1	TGTGCCAGCAGATTGCATGGCGGGGGACCTTACAATGAGCAGTTCTTC	CASRLHGGGPYNEQFF
once	TRBV5-6	-	TRBJ1-2	TGTGCCAGCAGCTCCATGCCCGGCGGCTACACCTTC	CASSSMPGGYTF
-	TRBV10-3	-	TRBJ2-5	TGTGCCATCAGGAGGACCCAGGGTTCGGAGACCCAGTACTTC	CAIRRTQGSETQYF
-	TRBV2	-	TRBJ1-2	TGTGCCAGCAGTGAATATGGGCAGGGTGTCGGCTACACCTTC	CASSEYGQGVGYTF
once	TRBV25-1	-	TRBJ1-1	TGTGCCAGCAGTGAAGCACTGGGTATGGACACTGAAGCTTTCTTT	CASSEALGMDTEAFF
few	TRBV4-1	TRBD1	TRBJ2-5	TGCGCCAGCAGCCGGGGACAGGGCGGTGGGGAAGAGACCCAGTACTTC	CASSRGQGGGEETQYF
-	TRBV7-2	-	TRBJ2-7	TGTGCCAGCAGCTTAGACTCGGGGCTTGCCTACGAGCAGTACTTC	CASSLDSGLAYEQYF
few	TRBV21-1	-	TRBJ2-7	TGTGCCAGCAGCAAAGTGGCGGGACAGGGGCGCTACGAGCAGTACTTC	CASSKVAGQGRYEQYF
few	TRBV19	-	TRBJ2-1	TGTGCCAGTAGTAAGGCGGGGTACAATGAGCAGTTCTTC	CASSKAGYNEQFF
few	TRBV7-9	TRBD1	TRBJ2-1	TGTGCCAGCAGCAAGGGACAGGGGGATCGCAATGAGCAGTTCTTC	CASSKGQGDRNEQFF
-	TRBV7-9	TRBD1	TRBJ1-2	TGTGCCAGCAGCTTCCTTTTGGGACAGGGAGCTGATGGCTACACCTTC	CASSFLLGQGADGYTF
few	TRBV5-1	-	TRBJ2-7	TGCGCCAGCAGCTTGGACGCCGGGACAATCTACGAGCAGTACTTC	CASSLDAGTIYEQYF
-	TRBV11-2	-	TRBJ2-3	TGTGCCAGCAGCGGCAACCGATATACGCAGTATTTT	CASSGNRYTQYF
-	TRBV7-9	TRBD1	TRBJ2-7	TGTGCCAGCAGCTTAGTCCAGGGGGCTTCCTACGAGCAGTACTTC	CASSLVQGASYEQYF
few	TRBV7-2	-	TRBJ2-5	TGTGCCAGCAGCTTCCGGGGGGCTAAGGGAGAGACCCAGTACTTC	CASSFRGAKGETQYF